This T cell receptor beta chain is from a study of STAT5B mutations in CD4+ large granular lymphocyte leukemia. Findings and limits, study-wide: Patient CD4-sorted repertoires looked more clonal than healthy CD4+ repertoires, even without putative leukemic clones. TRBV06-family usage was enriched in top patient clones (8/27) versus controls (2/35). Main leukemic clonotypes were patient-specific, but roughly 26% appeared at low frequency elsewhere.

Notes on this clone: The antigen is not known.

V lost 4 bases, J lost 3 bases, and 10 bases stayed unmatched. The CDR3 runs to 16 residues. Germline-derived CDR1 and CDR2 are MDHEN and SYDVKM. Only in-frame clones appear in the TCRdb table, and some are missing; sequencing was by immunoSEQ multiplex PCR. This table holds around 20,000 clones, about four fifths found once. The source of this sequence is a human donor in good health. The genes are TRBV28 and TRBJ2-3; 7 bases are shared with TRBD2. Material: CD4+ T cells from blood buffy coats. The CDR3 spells CASSSRRGKYTDTQYF. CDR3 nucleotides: TGTGCCAGCAGTTCGCGGCGGGGGAAGTATACAGATACGCAGTATTTT. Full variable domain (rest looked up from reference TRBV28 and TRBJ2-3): DVKVTQSSRYLVKRTGEKVFLECVQDMDHENMFWYRQDPGLGLRLIYFSYDVKMKEKGDIPEGYSVSREKKERFSLILESASTNQTSMYLCASSSRRGKYTDTQYFGPGTRLTVL.